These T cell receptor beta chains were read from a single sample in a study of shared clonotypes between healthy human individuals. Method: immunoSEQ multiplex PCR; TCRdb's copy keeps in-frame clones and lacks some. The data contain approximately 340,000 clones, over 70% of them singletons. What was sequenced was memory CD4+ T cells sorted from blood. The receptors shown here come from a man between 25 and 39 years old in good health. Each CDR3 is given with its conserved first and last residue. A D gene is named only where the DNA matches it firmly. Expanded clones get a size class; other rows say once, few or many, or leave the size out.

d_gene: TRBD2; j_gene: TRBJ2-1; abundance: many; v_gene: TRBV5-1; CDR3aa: CASTPGLGSYNEQFF; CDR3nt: TGCGCCAGCACACCGGGACTAGGCTCCTACAATGAGCAGTTCTTC
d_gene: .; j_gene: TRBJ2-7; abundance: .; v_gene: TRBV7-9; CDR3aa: CASSLGQPSYEQYF; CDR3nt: TGTGCCAGCAGCCTCGGACAGCCCTCCTACGAGCAGTACTTC
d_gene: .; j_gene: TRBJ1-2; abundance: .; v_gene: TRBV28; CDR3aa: CASSPGPNYGYTF; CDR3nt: TGTGCCAGCAGTCCCGGGCCAAACTATGGCTACACCTTC
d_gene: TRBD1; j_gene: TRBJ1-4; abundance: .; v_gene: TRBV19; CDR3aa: CASSPGQGALRKLFF; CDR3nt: TGTGCCAGTAGTCCGGGACAGGGGGCCCTGAGGAAACTGTTTTTT
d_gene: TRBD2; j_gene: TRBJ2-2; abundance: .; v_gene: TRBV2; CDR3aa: CASALTSAGTGELFF; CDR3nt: TGTGCCAGCGCGCTGACTAGCGCCGGTACCGGGGAGCTGTTTTTT
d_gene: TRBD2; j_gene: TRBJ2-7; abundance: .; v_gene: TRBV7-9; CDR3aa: CASSNQAGNSYEQYF; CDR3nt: TGTGCCAGCAGCAATCAAGCGGGGAACTCCTACGAGCAGTACTTC
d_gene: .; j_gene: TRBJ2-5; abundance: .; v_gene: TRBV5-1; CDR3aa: CASSLAWGSRETQYF; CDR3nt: TGCGCCAGCAGCTTGGCTTGGGGTTCCCGGGAGACCCAGTACTTC
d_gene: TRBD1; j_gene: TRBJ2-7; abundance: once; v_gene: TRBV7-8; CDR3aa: CASRVDRGSYEQYF; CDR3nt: TGTGCCAGCAGGGTAGACAGGGGGAGCTACGAGCAGTACTTC
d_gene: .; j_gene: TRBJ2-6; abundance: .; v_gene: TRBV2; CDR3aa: CASSEYHSGANVLTF; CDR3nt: TGTGCCAGCAGTGAATACCACTCTGGGGCCAACGTCCTGACTTTC
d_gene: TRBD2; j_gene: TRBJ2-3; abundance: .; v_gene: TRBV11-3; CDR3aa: CASQQRETDTQYF; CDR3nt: TGTGCCAGCCAACAGCGGGAGACAGATACGCAGTATTTT
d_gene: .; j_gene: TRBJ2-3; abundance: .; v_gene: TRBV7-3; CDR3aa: CASGRGDADTQYF; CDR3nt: TGTGCCAGCGGCCGGGGAGACGCAGATACGCAGTATTTT
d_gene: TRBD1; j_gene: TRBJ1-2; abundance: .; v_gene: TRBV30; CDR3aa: CAWSVVTGQGNGYTF; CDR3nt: TGTGCCTGGAGTGTAGTCACGGGACAGGGGAATGGCTACACCTTC
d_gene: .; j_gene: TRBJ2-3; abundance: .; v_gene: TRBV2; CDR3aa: CSSQAGSITADTQYF; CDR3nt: TGTTCCTCCCAGGCGGGTTCCATAACGGCAGATACGCAGTATTTT
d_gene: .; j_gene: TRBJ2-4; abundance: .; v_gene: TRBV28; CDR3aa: CASSSPEGNKNIQYF; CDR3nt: TGTGCCAGCAGTTCCCCCGAGGGGAACAAAAACATTCAGTACTTC
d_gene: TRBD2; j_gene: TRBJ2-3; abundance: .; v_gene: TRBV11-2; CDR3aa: CASSFAGVSTDTQYF; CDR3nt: TGTGCCAGCAGCTTTGCGGGAGTCTCCACAGATACGCAGTATTTT
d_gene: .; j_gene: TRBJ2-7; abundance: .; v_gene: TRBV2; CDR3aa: CAARRAYEQYF; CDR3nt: TGTGCCGCGAGGCGGGCCTACGAGCAGTACTTC
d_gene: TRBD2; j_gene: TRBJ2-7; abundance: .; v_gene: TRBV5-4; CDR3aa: CASSGGTSGSYEQYF; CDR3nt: TGTGCCAGCAGCGGCGGGACTAGCGGCTCCTACGAGCAGTACTTC
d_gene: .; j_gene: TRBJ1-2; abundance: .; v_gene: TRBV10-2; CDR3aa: CAAGGENGYTF; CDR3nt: TGCGCCGCCGGAGGGGAAAATGGCTACACCTTC
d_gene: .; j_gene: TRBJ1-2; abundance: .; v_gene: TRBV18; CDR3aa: CASSTGGGDNYGYTF; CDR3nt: TGTGCCAGCTCAACCGGCGGGGGGGACAACTATGGCTACACCTTC
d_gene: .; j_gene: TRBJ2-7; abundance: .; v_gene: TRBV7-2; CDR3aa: CASSLVDYGSYEQYF; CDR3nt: TGTGCCAGCAGCTTAGTTGACTATGGGTCCTACGAGCAGTACTTC
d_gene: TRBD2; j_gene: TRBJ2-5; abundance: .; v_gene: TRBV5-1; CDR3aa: CASTNAPSGRETQYF; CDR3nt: TGCGCCAGCACCAACGCCCCTAGCGGGAGAGAGACCCAGTACTTC
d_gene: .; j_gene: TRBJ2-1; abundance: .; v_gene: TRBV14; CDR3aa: CASSQELEQFF; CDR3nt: TGTGCCAGCAGCCAAGAGTTGGAGCAGTTCTTC
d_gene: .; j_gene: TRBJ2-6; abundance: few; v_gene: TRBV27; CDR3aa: CASSYSGANVLTF; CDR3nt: TGTGCCAGCAGCTACTCTGGGGCCAACGTCCTGACTTTC
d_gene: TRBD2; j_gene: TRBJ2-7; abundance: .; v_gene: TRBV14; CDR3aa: CASSQASGLLAGESPFEQYF; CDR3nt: TGTGCCAGCAGCCAAGCCTCGGGTCTTCTGGCGGGAGAGTCTCCGTTCGAGCAGTACTTC
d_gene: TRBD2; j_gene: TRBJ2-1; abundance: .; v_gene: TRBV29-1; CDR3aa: CSVGTSMGNEQFF; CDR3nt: TGCAGCGTGGGGACTAGCATGGGCAATGAGCAGTTCTTC
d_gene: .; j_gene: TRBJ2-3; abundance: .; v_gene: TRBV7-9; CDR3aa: CASRPDPAWQDTQYF; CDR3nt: TGTGCCAGCAGACCCGACCCCGCCTGGCAAGATACGCAGTATTTT
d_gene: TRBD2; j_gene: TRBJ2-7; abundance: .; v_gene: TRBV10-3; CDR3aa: CAISESRGRAWHEQYF; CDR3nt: TGTGCCATCAGTGAGTCGAGAGGGAGGGCCTGGCACGAGCAGTACTTC
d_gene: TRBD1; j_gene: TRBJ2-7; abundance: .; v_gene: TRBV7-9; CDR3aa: CASSLIGQGYEQYF; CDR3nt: TGTGCCAGCAGCTTGATTGGACAGGGCTACGAGCAGTACTTC
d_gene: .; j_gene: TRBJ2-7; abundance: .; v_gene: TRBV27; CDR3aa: CASSPRGAYEQYF; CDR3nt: TGTGCCAGCAGCCCTAGGGGGGCCTACGAGCAGTACTTC
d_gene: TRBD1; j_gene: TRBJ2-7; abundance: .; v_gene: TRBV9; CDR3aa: CASSSGQAAYEQYF; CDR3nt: TGTGCCAGCAGCTCTGGACAGGCAGCCTACGAGCAGTACTTC
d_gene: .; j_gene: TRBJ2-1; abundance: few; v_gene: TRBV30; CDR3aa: CAWRAGDRREAEQFF; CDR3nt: TGTGCCTGGAGAGCTGGGGACAGGCGGGAGGCTGAGCAGTTCTTC
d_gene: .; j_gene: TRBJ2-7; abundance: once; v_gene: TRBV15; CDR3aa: CATSRETGREQYF; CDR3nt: TGTGCCACCAGCAGAGAAACGGGACGCGAGCAGTACTTC
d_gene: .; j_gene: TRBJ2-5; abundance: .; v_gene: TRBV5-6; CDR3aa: CASSYPWSYEAQETQYF; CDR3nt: TGTGCCAGCAGCTATCCTTGGAGTTACGAGGCTCAAGAGACCCAGTACTTC
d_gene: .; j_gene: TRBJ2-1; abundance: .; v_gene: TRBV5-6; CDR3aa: CASSLTAGAPYNEQFF; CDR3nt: TGTGCCAGCAGCTTGACTGCGGGGGCCCCCTACAATGAGCAGTTCTTC
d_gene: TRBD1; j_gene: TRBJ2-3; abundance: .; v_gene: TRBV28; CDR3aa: CASRGQTPSTDTQYF; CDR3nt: TGTGCCAGCAGGGGACAGACCCCTAGCACAGATACGCAGTATTTT